This T cell receptor (beta chain) was identified during a study of blood T cell repertoires in COVID-19 (TCRdb year 2020). For context, the study as a whole: The collaborator samples originated in the United States, Italy and Spain and spanned the acute and convalescent phases of COVID-19. Subjects who had been exposed to COVID-19, were actively infected with it, or had recovered from it provided the deeply sampled blood TCRbeta repertoires that made up the dataset. Sample metadata almost always included a de-identified subject ID, COVID-19 status, age in years and sex. Samples came from the ongoing ImmuneRACE study (first 160 participants) plus 1,254 subjects from 6 global collaborators. Where available, HLA class I and class II types were taken from metadata supplied by the sample provider and were not determined by assay-based typing. The repertoires were released in a freely available public database intended as a resource for research on the immune response to SARS-CoV-2. The material from the prospective study consisted of cDNA or gDNA derived from T cells, B-cell-depleted T cells, or PBMCs.

A word on this clone: There is no known antigen for this receptor. No much larger clonotype is one base removed from it; base qualities were not supplied.

General findings and caveats noted by the study authors: The amount of clinical and demographic metadata varied by source and participant and was provided uncurated.

TCRbeta CDR3 regions were amplified from genomic DNA using the immunoSEQ Assay, a bias-controlled multiplex PCR. The published analysis was carried out like this. The number of nucleated cells in each sample was estimated by amplification of reference gene primers within the assay. To quantify the absolute abundance of each unique TCRbeta CDR3 rearrangement, sequence reads were collapsed and filtered. For each sample, productive Simpson clonality was calculated by taking the square root of Simpson's diversity index across productive rearrangements. In TCRdb, the immuneACCESS table is reduced to in-frame sequences with V and J assigned. These tables do not hold every clone; where another copy was compared, an unresolved V gene accounts for under half, and the others remain unexplained. The DNA was the basis for D and trimming; V, J and clone size are from that table. Counted in this sample were approximately 310,000 clones; more than 75% of them appeared once. The ten largest make up around 8% of the sample.

Another Seattle source contributed samples from volunteer blood donors who had recovered from COVID-19. The collaborating institutions used their own protocols to collect whole blood in K2EDTA tubes. For TCRbeta analysis, collaborator samples were shipped as frozen whole blood, as isolated PBMCs, or as DNA extracted from either sample type. Sequenced: peripheral blood. This sequence was found in a woman aged 45-60 years who had recovered from COVID-19.

The bases read TGTGCCAGCAGTTACGCGGGGGCTTATGGCTACACCTTC. Its protein reads: CASSYAGAYGYTF. The V and J segments used are TRBV6-2 or TRBV6-3 and TRBJ1-2; D gene: possibly TRBD1, on 6 matching bases. A distance of 9 bases separates the germline ends of V and J, which lose 2 bases and 5 bases respectively. The CDR3, from cysteine to phenylalanine, totals 13 residues. Left in the record is the CDR3 DNA by itself, 39 bases read in frame from the first base. Looking up the germline V gene yields CDR1 MNHEY and CDR2 SVGEGT.